This T cell receptor (beta chain) was recorded in a study of a mutant IDH1 vaccine in newly diagnosed glioma. Across the whole study: Patients, over weeks 1, 3, 5, 7, 11, 15, 19 and 23, received a total of eight vaccinations. Radiotherapy, temozolomide, or both had been given previously, and both were given to most.

Overall study findings and caveats: Changes in the top peripheral T cell clonotypes seemingly had no bearing on pseudoprogression.

With respect to this clone: Its antigen is undetermined.

The repertoire was sequenced with immunoSEQ multiplex PCR; TCRdb's copy has only in-frame clones and lacks some. The sample includes more than 50,000 clones, 89% seen only once; the top ten take less than 2%. Sample time point: week 11, during vaccination. Topical imiquimod accompanied each vaccine dose, which consisted of 300 ug of mutant IDH1 20-mer peptide. Donor tumors were new WHO grade 3 or 4 IDH1-mutant, ATRX-lost astrocytomas. The sequence came from a man in his forties with glioma. Here the sequenced sample was PBMCs, taken from a glioma patient whose treatment included an IDH1 peptide vaccine.

CDR3 nucleotide sequence: TGCGCCAGCAGCCAAGATTGGGCAGCGAACACCGGGGAGCTGTTTTTT. It codes for CASSQDWAANTGELFF. The V call is TRBV4-1, the J call TRBJ2-2; D uncertain. Germline CDR1 is MGHRA and CDR2 is YSYEKL. CDR3 size: 16 residues. Trimming took off 0 bases at V and 0 bases at J, with 8 bases between the two ends.